The next 11 T cell receptor beta chains were all read from a single sample in a study of T-cell reconstitution after alpha-beta-depleted transplantation in children. Using unique molecular identifiers, the investigators prepared the TCRbeta library. TCRdb re-derived calls from the PCR reads in MiXCR, one entry per CDR3 protein. Among some 240,000 distinct CDR3 sequences listed, more than 10% were seen once. The sample consisted of PBMCs from the stem cell graft donor, taken from the stem cell graft. These receptors came from a human donor who donated a stem cell graft to a child with acute lymphoblastic leukemia.

This clonotype appeared a few times. V and J are TRBV12-5 and TRBJ2-3; D not certain. Trimming cost V 3 bases and J 5 bases, with 6 bases left between them. CDR1 LGHNT and CDR2 FRNRAP come from the germline V gene. The CDR3 runs to 12 residues. Written as DNA, the CDR3 is TGTGCTAGTGGTTTCCAGATAGATACGCAGTATTTT. Translating gives CASGFQIDTQYF.

This clonotype was recorded at least ten times. The rearrangement joins TRBV6-5 to TRBJ1-1; the D gene is possibly TRBD1 (5 bases). CDR1 MNHEY and CDR2 SVGAGI come from the germline V gene. The CDR3 is 16 residues long. The ends were cut back, 2 bases at V and 2 bases at J, with 15 bases in the middle. Here the CDR3 DNA reads TGTGCCAGCAGTTACAGTATTCAGGGTTTTAACACTGAAGCTTTCTTT. Its protein product is CASSYSIQGFNTEAFF.

There are many counts of this clonotype. The chain couples TRBV5-1 to TRBJ2-3; 12 bases fit TRBD2. The CDR3 runs to 15 residues. From germline, CDR1 is SGHRS and CDR2 YFSETQ. Trimming cost V 4 bases and J 4 bases; bases outside gene matches: 4. The CDR3 here is CASSPTSGSADTQYF. The CDR3 DNA follows: TGCGCCAGCAGCCCGACTAGCGGGAGTGCAGATACGCAGTATTTT.

For this clonotype: A much larger clone lies a single base off, so this may be a read error. This sequence joins TRBV29-1 and TRBJ2-2; D is possibly TRBD2 (6 bases). The CDR3 covers 13 residues. Germline lookup yields CDR1 SQVTM and CDR2 ANQGSEA. CDR3 nucleotides: TGCAGCGGTAGGACTACCAACACCGGGGAGCCGTTTTTT. Its protein product is CSGRTTNTGEPFF.

This clonotype was recorded at least ten times. The rearrangement uses TRBV7-2 and TRBJ1-1, with D unresolved. Germline CDR1 reads SGHTA; CDR2 reads FQGNSA. Between the trimmed V and J ends, which lost 4 bases and 6 bases, there was a span of 12 bases. This CDR3 comprises 13 residues. CDR3 DNA: TGTGCCAGCAGCTCCGTTCGGTGGCCTGAAGCTTTCTTT. Its translation: CASSSVRWPEAFF.

This clonotype was seen ten or more times. This chain connects TRBV10-1 to TRBJ2-2; no reliable D call. V lost 6 bases and J lost 5, with 10 bases in between. CDR1 and CDR2 from the germline V gene are WNHNN and SYGVQD (reference sequence). The CDR3 length is 13 residues. CDR3 amino acids: CASRKDGTGELFF. CDR3 nucleotides: TGCGCCAGCAGAAAAGATGGGACCGGGGAGCTGTTTTTT.

Only a few counts were recorded for this clonotype. V and J are TRBV4-3 and TRBJ2-1; D is possibly TRBD2 (5 bases). The germline V and J ends were trimmed by 1 base and 7 bases, with 14 bases remaining between them. CDR1 LGHNA and CDR2 YSLEER come from the germline V gene. The CDR3 sequence is 15 residues long. CDR3 coding DNA: TGCGCCAGCAGCCAAGGGCTAGCTGGTTGGAATGAGCAGTTCTTC. Residues: CASSQGLAGWNEQFF.

The table lists this clonotype with many counts. The chain has TRBV12-3 or TRBV12-4 and TRBJ2-5, with 14 bases matching TRBD2. The CDR3 is 16 amino acids. V shed 5 bases, J shed 5 bases, and the junction held 7 bases outside the gene matches. The CDR3 loop reads CASSPRLAGGEETQYF. The DNA for the CDR3 is TGTGCCAGCAGTCCGCGACTAGCGGGAGGGGAGGAGACCCAGTACTTC.

Only a few counts were recorded for this clonotype. This sequence joins TRBV20-1 and TRBJ2-1; D may be TRBD2 (5 bases). The V and J ends lost 5 bases and 7 bases respectively, with 12 bases between them. The CDR3 has 12 amino acids. Germline values: CDR1 DFQATT, CDR2 SNEGSKA (reference sequence). The CDR3 coding sequence is TGCAGTGCTTCTAGATCGGGGAATGAGCAGTTCTTC. It is translated as CSASRSGNEQFF.

By share, this clonotype ranks as medium-sized. CDR3 nucleotides: TGTGCCAGCAGTGACAGGGGGAGCACAGATACGCAGTATTTT. Translation: CASSDRGSTDTQYF. The J gene is TRBJ2-3, the V gene TRBV6-4, with a tentative D call TRBD1 (6 bases). Trimming shortened V by 2 bases and J by 0 bases, and 6 bases separated the two germline ends. The CDR3 length is 14 residues. Germline CDR1 and CDR2: MRHNA and SNTAGT.

In its sample, this clonotype was seen many times. The chain is built from TRBV7-9 and TRBJ2-7; weak D call: TRBD1 (5 bases). The V and J ends lost 4 bases and 0 bases respectively, with 19 bases between them. CDR3 length: 17 residues. CDR1 is SEHNR, CDR2 FQNEAQ, per germline (reference sequence). CDR3 sequence: CASSSLGSGMASYEQYF. The CDR3 DNA follows: TGTGCCAGCAGCTCCCTCGGTTCAGGGATGGCCTCCTACGAGCAGTACTTC.